The rows below give T cell receptor beta chains drawn from one sample of a study of cytomegalovirus exposure and HLA in healthy donors. The data were produced by immunoSEQ multiplex PCR, yet TCRdb's version contains in-frame clones alone and is incomplete. The sample has 90,000 to 150,000 clones; 77% are singletons. Sequencing input: PBMCs. Receptors originate from a man in his fifties in good health and CMV-seropositive. CDR3s include the opening cysteine and the closing phenylalanine or tryptophan. The order of the fields is D gene, V gene, clone size, J gene, CDR3 DNA, CDR3 protein. A D gene is named only where the DNA matches it firmly. For some rows the clone size is stated as once, few or many, or as a class when expanded; others skip it.

D gene: .; V gene: TRBV7-6; clone size: once; J gene: TRBJ1-3; CDR3 DNA: TGTGCCAGCAGCTTAGCGGAGACTTTGATCGTATCCGGAAACACCATATATTTT; CDR3 protein: CASSLAETLIVSGNTIYF
D gene: .; V gene: TRBV6-1; clone size: .; J gene: TRBJ1-2; CDR3 DNA: TGTGCCAGCAGTGTCGACCTCGGAGGCTATGGCTACACCTTC; CDR3 protein: CASSVDLGGYGYTF
D gene: .; V gene: TRBV7-8; clone size: .; J gene: TRBJ2-7; CDR3 DNA: TGTGCCAGCAGTAGCTTATCGCAGGGAACATCCTACGAGCAGTACTTC; CDR3 protein: CASSSLSQGTSYEQYF
D gene: TRBD2; V gene: TRBV5-1; clone size: .; J gene: TRBJ2-3; CDR3 DNA: TGCGCCAGCAGCTTAACTAGCGGGAGGGCTCCAGATACGCAGTATTTT; CDR3 protein: CASSLTSGRAPDTQYF
D gene: .; V gene: TRBV19; clone size: once; J gene: TRBJ2-1; CDR3 DNA: TGTGCCAGTAGTACATCTAGCTCGACTATAGAGGAGCAGTTCTTC; CDR3 protein: CASSTSSSTIEEQFF
D gene: TRBD2; V gene: TRBV6-1; clone size: .; J gene: TRBJ2-3; CDR3 DNA: TGTGCCATCCTGACTAGCGGGAGCCAACATACGCAGTATTTT; CDR3 protein: CAILTSGSQHTQYF
D gene: TRBD1; V gene: TRBV5-1; clone size: .; J gene: TRBJ1-2; CDR3 DNA: TGCGCCAGCAGCATCGGACAGGGGGACAGGGGCTACACCTTC; CDR3 protein: CASSIGQGDRGYTF
D gene: TRBD1; V gene: TRBV2; clone size: once; J gene: TRBJ1-1; CDR3 DNA: TGTGCCAGCAGTGAGCGGGACAGGGGGTATCAAGCTTTCTTT; CDR3 protein: CASSERDRGYQAFF
D gene: .; V gene: TRBV7-9; clone size: once; J gene: TRBJ1-2; CDR3 DNA: TGTGCCAGCAGCCCTGCGGCGGATGGCTACACCTTC; CDR3 protein: CASSPAADGYTF
D gene: .; V gene: TRBV5-8; clone size: .; J gene: TRBJ1-5; CDR3 DNA: TGTGCCAGCAGCTTGGGCAGGGGAAATAGCAATCAGCCCCAGCATTTT; CDR3 protein: CASSLGRGNSNQPQHF
D gene: .; V gene: TRBV7-9; clone size: .; J gene: TRBJ1-1; CDR3 DNA: TGTGCCAGCAGCCCTACAGCGAACACTGAAGCTTTCTTT; CDR3 protein: CASSPTANTEAFF
D gene: .; V gene: TRBV10-3; clone size: few; J gene: TRBJ1-5; CDR3 DNA: TGTGCCATCAGCCAGGGGATTAGCAATCAGCCCCAGCATTTT; CDR3 protein: CAISQGISNQPQHF
D gene: .; V gene: TRBV4-1; clone size: .; J gene: TRBJ1-6; CDR3 DNA: TGCGCCAGCAGACGAGGTTATTCACCCCTCCACTTT; CDR3 protein: CASRRGYSPLHF
D gene: .; V gene: TRBV5-6; clone size: .; J gene: TRBJ2-1; CDR3 DNA: TGTGCCAGCAGCTTGCGGCTAGCTGCGGAGGATGAGCAGTTCTTC; CDR3 protein: CASSLRLAAEDEQFF
D gene: .; V gene: TRBV2; clone size: .; J gene: TRBJ1-1; CDR3 DNA: TGTGCCAGCAATATGGTAGCTGAAGCTTTCTTT; CDR3 protein: CASNMVAEAFF
D gene: .; V gene: TRBV19; clone size: .; J gene: TRBJ2-1; CDR3 DNA: TGTGCCAGTAGTATAGAGGGAGTCCCCGTTAAGCAGTTCTTC; CDR3 protein: CASSIEGVPVKQFF
D gene: TRBD1; V gene: TRBV15; clone size: .; J gene: TRBJ2-7; CDR3 DNA: TGTGCCACCAGAGGGACAGGGAAGACCTACGAGCAGTACTTC; CDR3 protein: CATRGTGKTYEQYF
D gene: .; V gene: TRBV7-2; clone size: few; J gene: TRBJ2-4; CDR3 DNA: TGTGCCAGCAGCTTAGGCGCCGAGGTAGCCAAAAACATTCAGTACTTC; CDR3 protein: CASSLGAEVAKNIQYF
D gene: TRBD2; V gene: TRBV5-4; clone size: .; J gene: TRBJ2-7; CDR3 DNA: TGTGCCAGCAGCTTGGCCGGGACTAGCGGAACCTACGAGCAGTACTTC; CDR3 protein: CASSLAGTSGTYEQYF